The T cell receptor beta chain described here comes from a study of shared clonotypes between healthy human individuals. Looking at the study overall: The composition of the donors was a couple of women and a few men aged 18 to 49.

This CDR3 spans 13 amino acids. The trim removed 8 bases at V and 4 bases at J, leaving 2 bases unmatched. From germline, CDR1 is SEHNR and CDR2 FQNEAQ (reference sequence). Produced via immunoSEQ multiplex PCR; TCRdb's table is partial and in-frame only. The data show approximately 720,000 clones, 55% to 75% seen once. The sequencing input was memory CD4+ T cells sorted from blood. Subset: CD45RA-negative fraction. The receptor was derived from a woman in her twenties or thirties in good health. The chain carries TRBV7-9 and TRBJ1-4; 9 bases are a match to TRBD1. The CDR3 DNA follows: TGTGCCAGCGGGACAGGGAATAATGAAAAACTGTTTTTT. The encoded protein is CASGTGNNEKLFF.